This T cell receptor (beta chain) derives from a study of technical replicates of blood from a handful of donors. V gave up 4 bases and J gave up 0 bases, with 6 bases separating them. The germline gives CDR1 SNHLY, CDR2 FYNNEI. The CDR3 totals 14 residues. Only in-frame clones appear in the TCRdb table, and some are missing; sequencing was by immunoSEQ multiplex PCR. Seen here are tens of thousands of clones, more than 85% observed once, and the top ten hold around 4%. This clonotype was obtained from a human donor in good health. Some clones in this sample may be carry-over from other donors' samples. This sequence joins TRBV2 and TRBJ2-2; a weak D match, TRBD1 (5 bases). Sample: PBMCs. In nucleotides, the CDR3 is TGTGCCAGCAGTGGACAGACGAACACCGGGGAGCTGTTTTTT. As protein: CASSGQTNTGELFF.